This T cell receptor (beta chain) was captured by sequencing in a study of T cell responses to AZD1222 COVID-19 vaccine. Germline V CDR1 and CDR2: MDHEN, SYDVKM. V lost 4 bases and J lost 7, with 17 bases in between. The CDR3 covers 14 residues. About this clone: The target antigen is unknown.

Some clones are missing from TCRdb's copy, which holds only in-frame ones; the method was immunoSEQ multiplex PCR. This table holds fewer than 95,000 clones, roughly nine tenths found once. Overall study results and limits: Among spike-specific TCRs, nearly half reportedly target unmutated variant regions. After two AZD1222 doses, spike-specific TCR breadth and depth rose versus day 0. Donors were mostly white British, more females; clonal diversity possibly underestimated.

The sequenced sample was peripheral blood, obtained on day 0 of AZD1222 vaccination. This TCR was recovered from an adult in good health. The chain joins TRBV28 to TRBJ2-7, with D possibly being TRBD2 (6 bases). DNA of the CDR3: TGTGCCAGCAGTTCTACGGCGGGGACGGGTGAGCAGTACTTC. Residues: CASSSTAGTGEQYF. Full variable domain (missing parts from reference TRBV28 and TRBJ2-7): DVKVTQSSRYLVKRTGEKVFLECVQDMDHENMFWYRQDPGLGLRLIYFSYDVKMKEKGDIPEGYSVSREKKERFSLILESASTNQTSMYLCASSSTAGTGEQYFGPGTRLTVT.